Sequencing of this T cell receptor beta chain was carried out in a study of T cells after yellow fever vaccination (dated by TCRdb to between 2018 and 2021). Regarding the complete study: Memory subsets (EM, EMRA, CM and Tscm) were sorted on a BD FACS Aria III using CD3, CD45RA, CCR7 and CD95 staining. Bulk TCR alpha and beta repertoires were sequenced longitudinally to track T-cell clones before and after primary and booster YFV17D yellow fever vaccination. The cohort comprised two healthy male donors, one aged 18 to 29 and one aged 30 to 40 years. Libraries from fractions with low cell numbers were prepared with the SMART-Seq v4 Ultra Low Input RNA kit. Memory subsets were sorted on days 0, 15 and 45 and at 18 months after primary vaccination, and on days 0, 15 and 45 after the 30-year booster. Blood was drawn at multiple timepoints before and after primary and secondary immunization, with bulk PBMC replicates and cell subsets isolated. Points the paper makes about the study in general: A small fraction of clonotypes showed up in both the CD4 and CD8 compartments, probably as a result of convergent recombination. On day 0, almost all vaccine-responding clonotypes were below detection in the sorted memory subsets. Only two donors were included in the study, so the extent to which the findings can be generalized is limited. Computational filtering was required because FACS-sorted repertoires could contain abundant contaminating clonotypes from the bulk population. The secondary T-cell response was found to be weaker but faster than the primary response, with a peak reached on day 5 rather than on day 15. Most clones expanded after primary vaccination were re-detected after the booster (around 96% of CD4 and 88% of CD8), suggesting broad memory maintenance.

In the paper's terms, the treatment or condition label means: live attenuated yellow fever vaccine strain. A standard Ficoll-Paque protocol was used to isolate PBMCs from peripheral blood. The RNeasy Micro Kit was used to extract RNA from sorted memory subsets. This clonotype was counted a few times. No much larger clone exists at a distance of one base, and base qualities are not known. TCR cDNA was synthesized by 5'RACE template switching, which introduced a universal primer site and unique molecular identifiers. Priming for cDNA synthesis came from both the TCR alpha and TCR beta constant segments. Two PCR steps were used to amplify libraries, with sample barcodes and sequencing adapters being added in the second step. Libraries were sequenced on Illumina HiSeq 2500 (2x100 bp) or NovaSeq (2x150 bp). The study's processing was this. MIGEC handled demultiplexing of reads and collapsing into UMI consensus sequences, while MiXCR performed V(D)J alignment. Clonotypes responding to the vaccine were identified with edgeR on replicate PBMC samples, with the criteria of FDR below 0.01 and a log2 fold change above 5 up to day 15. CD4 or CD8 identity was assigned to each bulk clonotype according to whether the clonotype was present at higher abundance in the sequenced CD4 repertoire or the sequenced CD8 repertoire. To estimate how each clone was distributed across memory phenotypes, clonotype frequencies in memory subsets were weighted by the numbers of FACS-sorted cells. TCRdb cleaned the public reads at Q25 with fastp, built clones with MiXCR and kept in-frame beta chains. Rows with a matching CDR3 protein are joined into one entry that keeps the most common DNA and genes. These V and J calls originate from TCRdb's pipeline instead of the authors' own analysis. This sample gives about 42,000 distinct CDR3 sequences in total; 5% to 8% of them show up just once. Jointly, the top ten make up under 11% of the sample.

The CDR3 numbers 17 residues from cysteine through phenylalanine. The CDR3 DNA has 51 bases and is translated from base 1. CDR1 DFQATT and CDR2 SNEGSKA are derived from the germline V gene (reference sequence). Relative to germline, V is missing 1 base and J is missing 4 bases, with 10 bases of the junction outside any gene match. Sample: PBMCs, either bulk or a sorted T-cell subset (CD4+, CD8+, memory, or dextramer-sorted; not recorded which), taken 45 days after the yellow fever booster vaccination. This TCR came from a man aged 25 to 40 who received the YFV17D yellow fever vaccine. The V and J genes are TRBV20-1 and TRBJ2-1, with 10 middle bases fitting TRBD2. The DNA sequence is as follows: TGCAGTGCTAGAGGAGGAGCGGGAGGGCCTGAGTACAATGAGCAGTTCTTC. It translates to CSARGGAGGPEYNEQFF.